This T cell receptor beta chain emerged from a study of T-cell reconstitution after alpha-beta-depleted transplantation in children (dated by TCRdb to 2015 to 2016). About the full investigation: The study quantitatively tracked T-cell immune reconstitution after TCRalphabeta/CD19-depleted allogeneic hematopoietic cell transplantation in children using TCR repertoire profiling.

In its sample, this clonotype was seen many times. Its target antigen remains unknown. Base qualities are not recorded, but no much larger clone differs from it by a single base. Library preparation used PCR. Instrument used: Illumina HiSeq 2500. To normalize quantification of the TCRbeta repertoire, the TCR libraries were built with molecular barcoding that relied on unique molecular identifiers. TCRdb reprocessed the public reads (quality trimming at Q25 with fastp, clone calling with MiXCR) and kept in-frame beta chains. Here each entry gathers all rows of one CDR3 protein and keeps the most common genes and DNA. Present in this sample are around 400,000 distinct CDR3 sequences, roughly 20% of which were seen just once. The ten largest clones capture less than 4.5% of the sample. For this chain, trimming is 6 bases at the V end and 5 bases at the J end, and the number of junction bases without a gene match is 5. Looking up the germline V gene yields CDR1 ENHRY and CDR2 SYGVKD. The CDR3 numbers 13 residues from cysteine through phenylalanine. CDR3 DNA is the only sequence kept; it has 39 bases, read in frame from the first base.

Sequencing used PBMCs from the stem cell graft donor, obtained from the stem cell graft. The chain uses TRBV10-3 and TRBJ2-7, with 9 bases aligning to TRBD1. This receptor was identified in a human donor who donated a stem cell graft to a child with acute myeloid leukemia. The DNA sequence reads TGTGCCATCAGGGGACAGGGCAATCACGAGCAGTACTTC. It encodes CAIRGQGNHEQYF.